Listed here is a single T cell receptor beta chain. Trimming stripped 7 bases from V and 4 bases from J, with 19 bases between. Per germline, CDR1 SNHLY and CDR2 FYNNEI. CDR3 length equals 15 residues. Clones were sequenced by immunoSEQ multiplex PCR, and TCRdb holds only the in-frame ones, with some missing. The sample carries about 320,000 clones, approximately 86% recorded once. The data derive from a study of Ad26.COV2.S vaccination and SARS-CoV-2 variants. Documented treatment: roughly 20 received Ad26.COV2.S at low or high dose, single or two shots; about 5 received placebo; per-sample allocation not given. Specimens were obtained on day 63 following the first vaccine or placebo injection.

The receptor's source is a person between 18 and 65 years old who received the Ad26.COV2.S COVID-19 vaccine or a placebo. The sequencing used peripheral blood, collected in a trial of Ad26.COV2.S vaccine versus placebo. This sequence joins TRBV2 and TRBJ1-1; no clear D gene. This chain's CDR3 is CASIKEAGAGTEAFF. The CDR3 region has the DNA TGTGCCAGCATTAAGGAGGCGGGCGCGGGCACTGAAGCTTTCTTT.